This TCR beta chain comes out of a study of T cell changes during pregnancy in multiple sclerosis. Using immunoSEQ multiplex PCR, the repertoire was profiled, and TCRdb retains in-frame clones only, with some absent. Of roughly 60,000 clones listed, around 97% were seen once; the top ten hold about 2.3%. The material was CD8+ T cells from peripheral blood mononuclear cells, obtained after pregnancy. The receptor comes from a female donor with multiple sclerosis, enrolled in a pregnancy study.

DNA for the CDR3: TGCGCCAGCAGCCAAGTTAGGGGTTGGAATGAGCAGTTCTTC. This sequence encodes CASSQVRGWNEQFF. The rearrangement links TRBV4-1 to TRBJ2-1; a weak D match, TRBD1 (5 bases). CDR1 MGHRA and CDR2 YSYEKL come from the germline V gene. The CDR3 covers 14 residues. Deletions cut 1 base from V and 7 bases from J, with 11 bases between.